One and the same sample provided the 10 T cell receptor beta chains below, sequenced in a study of cytomegalovirus exposure and HLA in healthy donors. Use of 60 Vbeta and 13 Jbeta primers characterized the PCR. Profiled with immunoSEQ multiplex PCR; TCRdb holds only in-frame clones, not every one. The sample lists approximately 150,000 clones, 68% occurring once. Input material: PBMCs. These receptors all stem from a woman aged 18-29 years in good health and CMV-seropositive.

The chain is built from TRBV5-1 and TRBJ2-7; 7 nucleotides align to TRBD1. The germline gives CDR1 SGHRS, CDR2 YFSETQ. The CDR3 runs to 15 residues. V lost 3 bases and J lost 0; bases outside the gene matches: 6. CDR3 amino acids: CASSYRQGSSYEQYF. CDR3 sequence (DNA): TGCGCCAGCAGCTATAGACAGGGTAGCTCCTACGAGCAGTACTTC.

The chain couples TRBV13 to TRBJ1-2, with D perhaps matching TRBD1 (6 bases). V lost 5 bases and J lost 2, with 12 bases in between. Per germline, CDR1 PRHDT and CDR2 FYEKMQ (reference sequence). There are 14 residues in the CDR3. The CDR3 loop reads CASSTQDRNYGYTF. CDR3 coding DNA: TGTGCCAGCAGCACCCAAGACAGGAACTATGGCTACACCTTC.

The chain combines TRBV27 with TRBJ1-2, with TRBD1 matching over 8 bases. Germline loops: CDR1 MNHEY, CDR2 SMNVEV (reference sequence). With V trimmed by 2 bases and J by 3 bases, 14 bases remained unmatched. The CDR3 has 18 amino acids. CDR3 amino acids: CASSLLPQGAFSDYGYTF. As DNA, the CDR3 is TGTGCCAGCAGTTTACTCCCCCAGGGGGCGTTCTCTGACTATGGCTACACCTTC.

CDR3 residues: CASSSGTGKYNEQFF. The CDR3 region has the DNA TGTGCCAGCAGTTCCGGGACAGGGAAATACAATGAGCAGTTCTTC. This sequence joins TRBV6-5 and TRBJ2-1; 9 nucleotides match TRBD1. There are 15 residues in the CDR3. Looked up from germline, CDR1 is MNHEY and CDR2 is SVGAGI. With 4 bases clipped from V and 4 bases from J, the junction kept 5 bases outside the gene matches.

The J gene is TRBJ2-7, the V gene TRBV6-6; TRBD2 matches 11 bases. This CDR3 spans 15 amino acids. Germline V lookup: CDR1 MNHNY, CDR2 SVGAGI (reference sequence). J gave up 2 bases and V 6 bases, and 6 bases lay outside the gene matches. This CDR3 reads CASRPLAGGPYEQYF. The CDR3 DNA follows: TGTGCCAGCAGGCCGCTAGCGGGAGGACCCTACGAGCAGTACTTC.

The V call is TRBV7-9, the J call TRBJ2-1; TRBD1 matches at 7 bases. Germline CDR1 SEHNR, CDR2 FQNEAQ (reference sequence). The CDR3 is 15 residues long. With V trimmed by 3 bases and J by 4 bases, 6 bases remained unmatched. CDR3 sequence (DNA): TGTGCCAGCAGCTTGGAACAGGGGTTTTACAATGAGCAGTTCTTC. The encoded protein is CASSLEQGFYNEQFF.

Only one count was recorded for this clone. The chain is built from TRBV28 and TRBJ2-3, with TRBD2 matching 13 bases. V was pared by 4 bases and J by 6 bases, with 10 bases of the junction left unmatched. Per germline, CDR1 MDHEN and CDR2 SYDVKM. This CDR3 has 17 amino acids. CDR3 amino acids: CASSSPTSGRAGDTQYF. The CDR3 coding sequence is TGTGCCAGCAGTTCCCCCACTAGCGGGAGGGCCGGGGATACGCAGTATTTT. Complete variable domain (other parts from reference TRBV28 and TRBJ2-3): DVKVTQSSRYLVKRTGEKVFLECVQDMDHENMFWYRQDPGLGLRLIYFSYDVKMKEKGDIPEGYSVSREKKERFSLILESASTNQTSMYLCASSSPTSGRAGDTQYFGPGTRLTVL.

This clone was found a few times. V gene TRBV30 combines with J gene TRBJ1-1, with D perhaps matching TRBD1 (6 bases). Germline loops: CDR1 GTSNPN, CDR2 SVGIG (reference sequence). Trimming took off 1 base at V and 6 bases at J, with 12 bases between the two ends. The CDR3 has 13 amino acids. CDR3 sequence: CAWSARGFSEAFF. The CDR3 nucleotides read TGTGCCTGGAGTGCGAGGGGGTTTTCTGAAGCTTTCTTT.

CDR3 coding DNA: TGTGCCAGCAGCTTAAACAGGGGGACAGATACGCAGTATTTT. This sequence encodes CASSLNRGTDTQYF. The chain is built from TRBV7-8 and TRBJ2-3; 8 bases fit TRBD1. Trimming at V came to 2 bases and at J to 3 bases, leaving 1 base not matched to a gene. Germline V lookup: CDR1 SGHVS, CDR2 FQNEAQ. The CDR3 contains 14 residues.

The gene calls are TRBV30 and TRBJ2-1, with a weak D call TRBD1 (6 bases). CDR1 is GTSNPN, CDR2 SVGIG, per germline (reference sequence). CDR3 size: 14 residues. Trimming took 7 bases from V and 6 from J, leaving 19 bases between them. The CDR3 region is CASIGDLGANEQFF. As DNA, the CDR3 is TGTGCCTCAATCGGGGACCTGGGGGCCAATGAGCAGTTCTTC.